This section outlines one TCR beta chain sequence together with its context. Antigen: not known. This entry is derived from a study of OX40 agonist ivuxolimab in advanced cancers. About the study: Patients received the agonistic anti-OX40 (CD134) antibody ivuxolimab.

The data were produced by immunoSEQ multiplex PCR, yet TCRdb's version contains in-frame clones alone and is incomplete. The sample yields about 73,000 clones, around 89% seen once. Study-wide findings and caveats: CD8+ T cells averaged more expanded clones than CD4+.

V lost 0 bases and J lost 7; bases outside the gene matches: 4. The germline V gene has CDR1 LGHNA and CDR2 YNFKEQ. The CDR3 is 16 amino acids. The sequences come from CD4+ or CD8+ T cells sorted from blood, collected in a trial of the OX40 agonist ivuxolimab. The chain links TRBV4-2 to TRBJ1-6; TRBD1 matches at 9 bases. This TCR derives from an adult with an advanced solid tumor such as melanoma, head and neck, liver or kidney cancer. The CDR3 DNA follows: TGTGCCAGCAGCCAAGAACAGGGGGCGCGAAATTCACCCCTCCACTTT. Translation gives CASSQEQGARNSPLHF.